This TCR beta chain emerged from a study of T cell responses to AZD1222 COVID-19 vaccine. The overall study: Second-dose recipients at about 4 or about 12 weeks were treated as one pooled group.

Profiled with immunoSEQ multiplex PCR; TCRdb holds only in-frame clones, not every one. This sample has about 130,000 clones, with about 85% found just once. The study's findings and limits: Increased Spike-specific TCR breadth and depth were observed after two AZD1222 doses. Clonal diversity may have been underestimated, and the donors were mostly white British, with more females than males. Nearly half of the spike-specific TCRs reportedly recognize variant regions that carry no mutations.

Regarding this clone: Its antigen remains unidentified.

This sequence was found in an adult in good health. The source was peripheral blood, collected on day 0 of AZD1222 vaccination.

The CDR3 sequence is CATAGGDLDTEAFF. The CDR3 region has the DNA TGTGCCACCGCAGGGGGGGATTTGGACACTGAAGCTTTCTTT. The chain recombines TRBV28 with TRBJ1-1, with 7 bases fitting TRBD1. CDR3 length: 14 residues. V lost 10 bases to trimming and J lost 3 bases; unmatched junction nucleotides: 11. Germline V gives CDR1 MDHEN, CDR2 SYDVKM.